This entry concerns a single T cell receptor (beta chain). The sample originates from a study of blood T cells in healthy people across ages. Primers used in a second PCR of about 7 to 11 cycles were a sample-barcoded 5' primer and a J-beta primer mix. TCRdb called the 5' RACE reads again in MiXCR, with one record for every CDR3 protein. The table lists 1.2 million to 1.5 million distinct CDR3 sequences, approximately 59% of them singletons. CDR1 and CDR2 (germline): MGHDK, SYGVNS. V trimming: 2 bases; J trimming: 4 bases; junction bases outside the gene matches: 6. The CDR3 length is 15 residues. The J gene is TRBJ1-2, the V gene TRBV25-1, with 8 bases that match TRBD1. Sequenced: blood. The source of this sequence is a man aged 18-30 years in good health. CDR3: CASSEIGQGGYGYTF. CDR3 nucleotide sequence: TGTGCCAGCAGTGAAATAGGACAGGGAGGCTATGGCTACACCTTC.